The source of this T cell receptor (beta chain) is a study of blood T cell repertoires in COVID-19. About the study: The study drew acute and convalescent COVID-19 samples from the United States, Italy and Spain. PBMCs, B-cell-depleted T cells, or T cells were the source of the cDNA or gDNA that made up the material.

In the original analysis: The authors estimated nucleated cell counts from reference gene primer amplification. Using immunoSEQ multiplex PCR, the repertoire was profiled, and TCRdb retains in-frame clones only, with some absent. V and J calls plus clone size are reproduced from that table; the DNA served to infer D and trimming. The sample has fewer than 85,000 clones, about 86% seen once; the top ten hold 28%. Trimming left V 4 bases short and J 0 bases short, with 10 bases between. Germline CDR1 is SGHDT and CDR2 is YYEEEE. There are 14 residues in the CDR3. Material: peripheral blood. This receptor was obtained from a human donor in a cohort sampled during active COVID-19. The chain links TRBV5-6 to TRBJ1-1, with D unresolved. The CDR3 region has the DNA TGTGCCAGCAGCGCGAACACAGTGAACACTGAAGCTTTCTTT. It specifies CASSANTVNTEAFF. Based on the CDR3 plus reference TRBV5-6 and TRBJ1-1, the full variable domain is DAGVTQSPTHLIKTRGQQVTLRCSPKSGHDTVSWYQQALGQGPQFIFQYYEEEERQRGNFPDRFSGHQFPNYSSELNVNALLLGDSALYLCASSANTVNTEAFFGQGTRLTVV.